This T cell receptor beta chain was sequenced during a study of blood T cell repertoires in COVID-19. Study-wide context: Both acute and convalescent COVID-19 samples were obtained from the United States, Italy and Spain.

Original processing notes: Reference gene primer amplification yielded estimated nucleated cell counts. Measured with immunoSEQ multiplex PCR; TCRdb has only the in-frame clones, and not every one. That table gives V, J and clone size, and the DNA gave D and trimming. The sample carries some 190,000 clones, 80% to 90% recorded once. This clone was counted between two and nine times. CDR3 size: 16 residues. In germline, CDR1 is SGHTS, CDR2 YDEGEE. With V trimmed by 3 bases and J by 2 bases, 6 bases remained unmatched. This clonotype was sampled from a woman between 35 and 50 years old with COVID-19, enrolled during active disease. Input material: peripheral blood. The chain employs TRBV5-8 and TRBJ2-3, with TRBD1 matching over 10 bases. This chain's CDR3 is CASSSGTGALTDTQYF. For the CDR3, the DNA is TGTGCCAGCAGCTCAGGGACAGGGGCCCTCACAGATACGCAGTATTTT. Based on the CDR3 plus reference TRBV5-8 and TRBJ2-3, the full variable domain is EAGVTQSPTHLIKTRGQQATLRCSPISGHTSVYWYQQALGLGLQFLLWYDEGEERNRGNFPPRFSGRQFPNYSSELNVNALELEDSALYLCASSSGTGALTDTQYFGPGTRLTVL.